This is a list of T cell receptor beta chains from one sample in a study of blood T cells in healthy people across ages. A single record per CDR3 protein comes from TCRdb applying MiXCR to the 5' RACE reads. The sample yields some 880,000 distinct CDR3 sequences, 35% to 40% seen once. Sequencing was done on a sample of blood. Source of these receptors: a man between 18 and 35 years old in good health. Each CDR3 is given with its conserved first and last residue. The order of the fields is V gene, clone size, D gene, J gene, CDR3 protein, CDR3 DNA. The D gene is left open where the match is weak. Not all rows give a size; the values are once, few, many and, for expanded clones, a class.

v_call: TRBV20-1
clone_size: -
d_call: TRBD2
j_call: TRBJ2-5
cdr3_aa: CSASRGSGVQETRYF
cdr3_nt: TGCAGTGCTAGCCGGGGTAGCGGGGTGCAAGAGACCCGGTACTTC

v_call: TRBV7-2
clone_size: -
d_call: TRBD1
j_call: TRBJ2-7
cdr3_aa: CASREDRARHNEQYF
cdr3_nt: TGTGCCAGCAGGGAGGACAGGGCTAGACACAATGAGCAGTACTTC

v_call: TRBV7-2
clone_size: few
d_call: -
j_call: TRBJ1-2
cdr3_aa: CASILGRNYGYTF
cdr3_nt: TGTGCCAGCATCTTGGGCCGGAACTATGGCTACACCTTC

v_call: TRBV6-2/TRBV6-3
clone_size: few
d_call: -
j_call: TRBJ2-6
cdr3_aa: CASSKLVPGANVLTF
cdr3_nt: TGTGCCAGCAGCAAACTAGTTCCTGGGGCCAACGTCCTGACTTTC

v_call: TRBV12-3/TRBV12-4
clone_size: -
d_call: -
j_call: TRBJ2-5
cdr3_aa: CASSPRGLGETQYF
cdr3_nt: TGTGCCAGCAGCCCCCGGGGTTTGGGAGAGACCCAGTACTTC

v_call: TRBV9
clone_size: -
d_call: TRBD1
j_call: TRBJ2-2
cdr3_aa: CASSGRDRGLSGELFF
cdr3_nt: TGTGCCAGCAGCGGTCGGGACAGGGGATTGAGCGGGGAGCTGTTTTTT

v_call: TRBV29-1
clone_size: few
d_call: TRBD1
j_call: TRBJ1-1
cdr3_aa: CSVDWTGGAAEAFF
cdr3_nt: TGCAGCGTCGACTGGACAGGGGGCGCAGCTGAAGCTTTCTTT

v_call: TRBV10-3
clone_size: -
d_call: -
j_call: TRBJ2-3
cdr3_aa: CAITEIQDTDTQYF
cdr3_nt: TGTGCCATCACTGAAATTCAGGACACAGATACGCAGTATTTT

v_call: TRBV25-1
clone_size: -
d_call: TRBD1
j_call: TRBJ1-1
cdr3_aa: CASGERGQGSEAFF
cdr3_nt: TGTGCCAGCGGTGAAAGGGGACAGGGTTCTGAAGCTTTCTTT

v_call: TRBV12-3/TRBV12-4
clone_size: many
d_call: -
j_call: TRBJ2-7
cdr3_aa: CASSPSLGEQYF
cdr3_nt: TGTGCCAGCAGTCCGAGCCTGGGAGAGCAGTACTTC

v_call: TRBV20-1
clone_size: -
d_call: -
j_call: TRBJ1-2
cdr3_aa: CSASGLFNYGYTF
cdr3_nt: TGCAGTGCTAGTGGTCTATTTAACTATGGCTACACCTTC

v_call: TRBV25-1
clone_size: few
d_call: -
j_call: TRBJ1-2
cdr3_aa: CASSPIGTQKDGYTF
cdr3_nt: TGTGCCAGCAGTCCCATCGGGACACAGAAGGATGGCTACACCTTC

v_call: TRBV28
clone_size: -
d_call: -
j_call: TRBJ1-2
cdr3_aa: CASTLGAGGHGYTF
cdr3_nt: TGTGCCAGCACCCTCGGGGCGGGGGGACATGGCTACACCTTC

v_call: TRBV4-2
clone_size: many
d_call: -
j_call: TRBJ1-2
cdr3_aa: CASSPGVGYGYTF
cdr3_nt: TGTGCCAGCAGCCCAGGGGTCGGCTATGGCTACACCTTC

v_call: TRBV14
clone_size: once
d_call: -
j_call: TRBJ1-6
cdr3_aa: CASSQAHLGINSPLHF
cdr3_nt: TGTGCCAGCAGCCAAGCACACCTTGGAATAAATTCACCCCTCCACTTT

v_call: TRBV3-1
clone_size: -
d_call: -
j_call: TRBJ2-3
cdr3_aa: CASSQAGNTQYF
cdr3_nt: TGTGCCAGCAGCCAAGCCGGAAATACGCAGTATTTT

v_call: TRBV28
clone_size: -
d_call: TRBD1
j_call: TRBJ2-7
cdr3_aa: CATVGGDRGSYEQYF
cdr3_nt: TGTGCCACTGTAGGTGGGGACAGGGGTTCCTACGAGCAGTACTTC

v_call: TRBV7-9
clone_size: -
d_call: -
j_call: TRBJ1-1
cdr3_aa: CACSSYRGKMNTEAFF
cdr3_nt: TGTGCCTGCAGCTCCTACAGAGGTAAAATGAACACCGAAGCTTTCTTT

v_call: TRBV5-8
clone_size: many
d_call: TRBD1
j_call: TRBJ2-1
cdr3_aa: CASSTGGTYNEQFF
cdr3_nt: TGTGCCAGCAGTACAGGGGGTACCTACAATGAGCAGTTCTTC

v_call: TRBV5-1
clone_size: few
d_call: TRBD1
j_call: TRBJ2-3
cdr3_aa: CASSLTGVPQPDTQYF
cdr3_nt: TGCGCCAGCAGCCTGACAGGGGTTCCCCAGCCAGATACGCAGTATTTT

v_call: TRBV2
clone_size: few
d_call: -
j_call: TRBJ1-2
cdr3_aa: CASTQESGYTF
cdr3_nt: TGTGCCAGCACGCAGGAGAGTGGCTACACCTTC

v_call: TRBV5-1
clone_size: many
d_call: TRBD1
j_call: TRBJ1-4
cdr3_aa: CASSLGQGSNEKLFF
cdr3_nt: TGCGCCAGCAGCTTGGGACAGGGGTCTAATGAAAAACTGTTTTTT

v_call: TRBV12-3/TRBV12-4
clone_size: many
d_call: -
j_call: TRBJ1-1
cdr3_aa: CASSLQPTGRTEAFF
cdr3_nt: TGTGCCAGCAGTTTGCAACCTACAGGGCGGACTGAAGCTTTCTTT

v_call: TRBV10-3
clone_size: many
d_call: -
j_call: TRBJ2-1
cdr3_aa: CAISESRDNEQFF
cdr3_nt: TGTGCCATCAGTGAGTCGAGAGACAATGAGCAGTTCTTC

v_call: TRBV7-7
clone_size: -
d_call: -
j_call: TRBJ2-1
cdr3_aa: CASSLEVQASEQFF
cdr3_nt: TGTGCTAGCAGCTTAGAGGTGCAGGCGTCTGAGCAGTTCTTC

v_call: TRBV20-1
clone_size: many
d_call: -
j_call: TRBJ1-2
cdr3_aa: CSARDTSSDGYTF
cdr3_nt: TGCAGTGCTAGGGACACATCTTCGGATGGCTACACCTTC

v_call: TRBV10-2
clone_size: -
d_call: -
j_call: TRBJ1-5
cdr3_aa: CASRSSYSNQPQHF
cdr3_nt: TGCGCCAGCAGGAGTTCGTATAGCAATCAGCCCCAGCATTTT

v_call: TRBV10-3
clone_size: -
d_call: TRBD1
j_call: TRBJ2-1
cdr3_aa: CAISAGQAGDEQFF
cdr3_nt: TGTGCCATCAGTGCCGGACAGGCCGGGGATGAGCAGTTCTTC

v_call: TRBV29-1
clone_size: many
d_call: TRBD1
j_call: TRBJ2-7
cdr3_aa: CSAITGAYEQYF
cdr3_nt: TGCAGCGCTATCACAGGGGCCTACGAGCAGTACTTC

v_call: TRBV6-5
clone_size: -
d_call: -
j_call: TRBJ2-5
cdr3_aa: CASSYASRNEQYF
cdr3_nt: TGTGCCAGCAGTTACGCCTCGCGCAATGAGCAGTACTTC

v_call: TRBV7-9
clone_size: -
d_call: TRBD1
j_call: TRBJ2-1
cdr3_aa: CASSLTGIYYNEQFF
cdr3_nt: TGTGCCAGCAGCTTGACAGGGATCTACTACAATGAGCAGTTCTTC

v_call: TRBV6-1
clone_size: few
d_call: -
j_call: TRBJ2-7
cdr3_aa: CATGAGSSYEQYF
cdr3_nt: TGTGCAACCGGTGCGGGGAGTTCCTACGAGCAGTACTTC

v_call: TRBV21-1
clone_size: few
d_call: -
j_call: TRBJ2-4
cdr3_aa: CASSAWRRRALAKNIQYF
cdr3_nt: TGTGCCAGCAGCGCTTGGCGGAGGCGCGCGTTAGCCAAAAACATTCAGTACTTC

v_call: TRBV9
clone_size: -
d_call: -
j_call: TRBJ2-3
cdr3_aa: CASSVRPDQGTDTQYF
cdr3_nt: TGTGCCAGCAGCGTCCGACCGGATCAAGGCACAGATACGCAGTATTTT

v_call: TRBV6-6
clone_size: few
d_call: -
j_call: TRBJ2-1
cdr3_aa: CASDSSYNEQFF
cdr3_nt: TGTGCCAGTGACAGCTCCTACAATGAGCAGTTCTTC

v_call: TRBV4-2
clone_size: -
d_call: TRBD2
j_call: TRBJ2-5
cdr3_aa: CASSQDGTSGGWGQETQYF
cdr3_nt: TGTGCCAGCAGCCAAGATGGGACTAGCGGGGGGTGGGGCCAAGAGACCCAGTACTTC

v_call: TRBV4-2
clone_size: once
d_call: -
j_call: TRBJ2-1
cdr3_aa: CASSQGTVDEQFF
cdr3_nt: TGTGCCAGCAGCCAAGGGACGGTGGATGAGCAGTTCTTC

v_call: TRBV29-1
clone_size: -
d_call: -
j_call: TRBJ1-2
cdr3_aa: CSVAGLNYGYTF
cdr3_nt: TGCAGCGTTGCAGGGCTTAACTATGGCTACACCTTC

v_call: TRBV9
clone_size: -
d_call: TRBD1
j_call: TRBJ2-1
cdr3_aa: CASSVEGQGPQYNERFF
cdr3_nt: TGTGCCAGCAGCGTAGAGGGACAGGGCCCTCAATACAATGAGCGGTTCTTC

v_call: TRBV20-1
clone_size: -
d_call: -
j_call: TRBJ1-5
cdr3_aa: CSARDAGTQHF
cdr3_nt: TGCAGTGCTAGAGATGCTGGGACCCAGCATTTT

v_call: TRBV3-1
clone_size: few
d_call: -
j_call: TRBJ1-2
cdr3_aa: CASSQKWDTNYGYTF
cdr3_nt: TGTGCCAGCAGCCAAAAGTGGGACACGAACTATGGCTACACCTTC

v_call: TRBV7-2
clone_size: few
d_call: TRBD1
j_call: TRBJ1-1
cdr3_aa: CASSADRGSAFF
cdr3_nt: TGTGCCAGCAGCGCCGACAGGGGATCGGCTTTCTTT

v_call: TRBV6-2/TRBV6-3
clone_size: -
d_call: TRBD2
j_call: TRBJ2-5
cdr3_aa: CASSYERGETQYF
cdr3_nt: TGTGCCAGCAGTTATGAGCGGGGAGAGACCCAGTACTTC

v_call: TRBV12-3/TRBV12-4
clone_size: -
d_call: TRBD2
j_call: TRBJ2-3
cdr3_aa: CASSFGLAGVLRESADTQYF
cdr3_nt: TGTGCCAGCAGTTTTGGACTAGCGGGGGTACTTCGCGAAAGCGCAGATACGCAGTATTTT

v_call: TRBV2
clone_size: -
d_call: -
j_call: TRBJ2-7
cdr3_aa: CASSPVRRANEQYF
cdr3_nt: TGTGCCAGCAGCCCCGTACGGAGGGCCAATGAGCAGTACTTC

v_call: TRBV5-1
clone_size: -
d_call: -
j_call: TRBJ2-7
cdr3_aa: CASSLEAKSYEQYF
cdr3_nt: TGCGCCAGCAGCTTGGAGGCTAAATCCTACGAGCAGTACTTC

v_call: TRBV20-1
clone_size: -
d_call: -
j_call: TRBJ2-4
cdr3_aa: CSARDRATIYGQYF
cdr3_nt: TGCAGTGCTAGAGACAGGGCTACGATCTACGGGCAGTACTTC

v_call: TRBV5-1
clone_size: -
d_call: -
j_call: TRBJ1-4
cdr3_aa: CASRGDSWANEKLFF
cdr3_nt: TGCGCCAGCAGAGGCGACAGTTGGGCTAATGAAAAACTGTTTTTT

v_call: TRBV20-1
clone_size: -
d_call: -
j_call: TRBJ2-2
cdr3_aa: CSAPGGGSAMETGELFF
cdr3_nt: TGCAGTGCTCCAGGGGGAGGGTCCGCGATGGAAACCGGGGAGCTGTTTTTT

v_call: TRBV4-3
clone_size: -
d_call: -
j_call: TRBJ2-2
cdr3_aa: CASSQDDRQNTGELFF
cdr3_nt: TGCGCCAGCAGCCAAGATGACAGGCAAAACACCGGGGAGCTGTTTTTT

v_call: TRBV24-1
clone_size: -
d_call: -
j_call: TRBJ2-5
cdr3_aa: CATSDFDRSLQETQYF
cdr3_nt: TGTGCCACCAGTGATTTCGACCGAAGCCTCCAAGAGACCCAGTACTTC

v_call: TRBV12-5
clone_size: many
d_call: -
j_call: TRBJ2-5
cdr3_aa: CASGLVQETQYF
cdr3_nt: TGTGCTAGTGGTTTGGTCCAAGAGACCCAGTACTTC

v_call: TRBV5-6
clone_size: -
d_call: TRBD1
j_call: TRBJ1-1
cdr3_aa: CASSHLGTGGATEAFF
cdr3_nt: TGTGCCAGCAGCCACCTCGGGACAGGGGGCGCGACTGAAGCTTTCTTT

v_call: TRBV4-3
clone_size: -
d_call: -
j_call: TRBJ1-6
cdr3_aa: CASSQDIGLSYNSPLHF
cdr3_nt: TGCGCCAGCAGCCAAGATATCGGGTTGAGTTATAATTCACCCCTCCACTTT

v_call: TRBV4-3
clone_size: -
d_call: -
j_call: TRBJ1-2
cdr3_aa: CASSHDRAEYYGYTF
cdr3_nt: TGCGCCAGCAGCCACGATAGGGCAGAGTACTATGGCTACACCTTC

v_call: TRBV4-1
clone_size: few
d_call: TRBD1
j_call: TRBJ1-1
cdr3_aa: CASSPRQGAYTEAFF
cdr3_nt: TGCGCCAGCAGCCCCCGGCAGGGGGCTTACACTGAAGCTTTCTTT

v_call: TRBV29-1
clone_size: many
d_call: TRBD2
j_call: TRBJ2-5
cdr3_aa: CSAAKREKETQYF
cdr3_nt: TGCAGCGCGGCAAAGCGGGAGAAAGAGACCCAGTACTTC

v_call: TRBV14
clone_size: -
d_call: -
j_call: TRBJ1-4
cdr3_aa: CASSQGTSATNEKLFF
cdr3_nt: TGTGCCAGCAGCCAAGGAACATCTGCAACTAATGAAAAACTGTTTTTT